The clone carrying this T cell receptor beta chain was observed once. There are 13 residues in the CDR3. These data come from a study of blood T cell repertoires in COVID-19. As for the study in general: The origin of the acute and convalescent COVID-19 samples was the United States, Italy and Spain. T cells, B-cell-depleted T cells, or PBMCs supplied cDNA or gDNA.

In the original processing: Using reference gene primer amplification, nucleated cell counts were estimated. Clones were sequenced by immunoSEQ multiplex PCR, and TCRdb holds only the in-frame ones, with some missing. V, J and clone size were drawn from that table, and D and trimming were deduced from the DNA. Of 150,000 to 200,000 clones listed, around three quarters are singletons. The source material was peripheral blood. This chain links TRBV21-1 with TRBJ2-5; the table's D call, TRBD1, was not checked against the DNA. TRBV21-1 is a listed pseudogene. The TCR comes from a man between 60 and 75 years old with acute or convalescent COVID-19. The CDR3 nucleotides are TGTGCCAGCAGCACTCCAGGGGGAGAGACCCAGTACTTC. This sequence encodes CASSTPGGETQYF.